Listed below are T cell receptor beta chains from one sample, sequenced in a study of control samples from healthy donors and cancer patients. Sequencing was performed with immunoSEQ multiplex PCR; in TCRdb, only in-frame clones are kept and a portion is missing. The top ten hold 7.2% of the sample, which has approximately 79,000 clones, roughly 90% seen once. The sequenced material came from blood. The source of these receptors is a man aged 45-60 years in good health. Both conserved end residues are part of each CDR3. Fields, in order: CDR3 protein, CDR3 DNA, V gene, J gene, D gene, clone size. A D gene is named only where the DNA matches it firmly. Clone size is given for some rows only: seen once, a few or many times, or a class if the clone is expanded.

CDR3 protein: CASSIEDRGYGYTF
CDR3 DNA: TGTGCCAGTAGTATAGAAGACAGGGGATATGGCTACACCTTC
V gene: TRBV19
J gene: TRBJ1-2
D gene: TRBD1
clone size: .

CDR3 protein: CASSLAGLVFF
CDR3 DNA: TGTGCCAGCAGTTTAGCGGGGTTGGTGTTCTTC
V gene: TRBV12-3/TRBV12-4
J gene: TRBJ2-1
D gene: .
clone size: .

CDR3 protein: CASSPRGNEGNQPQHF
CDR3 DNA: TGTGCCAGCAGCCCTAGAGGAAATGAAGGCAATCAGCCCCAGCATTTT
V gene: TRBV3-1/TRBV3-2
J gene: TRBJ1-5
D gene: .
clone size: .

CDR3 protein: CASSAQQGIGEKLFF
CDR3 DNA: TGTGCCAGCAGCGCCCAACAGGGAATAGGCGAAAAACTGTTTTTT
V gene: TRBV7-9
J gene: TRBJ1-4
D gene: .
clone size: .

CDR3 protein: CASSQDFRAITGELFF
CDR3 DNA: TGTGCCAGCAGCCAAGATTTCCGGGCGATCACCGGGGAGCTGTTTTTT
V gene: TRBV4-2
J gene: TRBJ2-2
D gene: .
clone size: few

CDR3 protein: CAWNLGSGIYGYTF
CDR3 DNA: TGTGCCTGGAATTTGGGGTCAGGCATCTATGGCTACACCTTC
V gene: TRBV30
J gene: TRBJ1-2
D gene: .
clone size: .

CDR3 protein: CASSPGAQGPSPLHF
CDR3 DNA: TGTGCCAGCTCACCAGGGGCACAGGGGCCGTCACCCCTCCACTTT
V gene: TRBV18
J gene: TRBJ1-6
D gene: TRBD1
clone size: .

CDR3 protein: CASSVGALWGGAQETQYF
CDR3 DNA: TGTGCCAGCAGCGTAGGGGCCCTTTGGGGGGGAGCACAAGAGACCCAGTACTTC
V gene: TRBV9
J gene: TRBJ2-5
D gene: TRBD2
clone size: .

CDR3 protein: CASSLGWSTNEQFF
CDR3 DNA: TGTGCCAGCAGCTTGGGTTGGTCAACCAATGAGCAGTTCTTC
V gene: TRBV5-6
J gene: TRBJ2-1
D gene: .
clone size: .

CDR3 protein: CASSIYYRDRGQETQYF
CDR3 DNA: TGTGCCAGTAGTATCTACTACCGGGACCGGGGGCAAGAGACCCAGTACTTC
V gene: TRBV19
J gene: TRBJ2-5
D gene: .
clone size: .

CDR3 protein: CASSLSGTKNTEAFF
CDR3 DNA: TGTGCCAGCTCACTTTCCGGGACAAAGAACACTGAAGCTTTCTTT
V gene: TRBV18
J gene: TRBJ1-1
D gene: .
clone size: .

CDR3 protein: CASSARVNTGELFF
CDR3 DNA: TGTGCCAGCAGTGCCCGGGTGAACACCGGGGAGCTGTTTTTT
V gene: TRBV6-2/TRBV6-3
J gene: TRBJ2-2
D gene: .
clone size: .

CDR3 protein: CASSLGPGAKNSPLHF
CDR3 DNA: TGTGCCAGCAGCTTGGGGCCAGGGGCCAAGAATTCACCCCTCCACTTT
V gene: TRBV5-8
J gene: TRBJ1-6
D gene: .
clone size: .

CDR3 protein: CASFRTGEGGEKLFF
CDR3 DNA: TGTGCCAGTTTCCGAACAGGGGAAGGGGGTGAAAAACTGTTTTTT
V gene: TRBV19
J gene: TRBJ1-4
D gene: TRBD1
clone size: few

CDR3 protein: CASSAGLAGGPVWETQYF
CDR3 DNA: TGTGCCAGCAGCGCGGGACTAGCGGGGGGGCCTGTTTGGGAGACCCAGTACTTC
V gene: TRBV9
J gene: TRBJ2-5
D gene: TRBD2
clone size: .

CDR3 protein: CASSYRTGNTEAFF
CDR3 DNA: TGTGCCAGCAGCTACCGGACGGGGAACACTGAAGCTTTCTTT
V gene: TRBV13
J gene: TRBJ1-1
D gene: .
clone size: .

CDR3 protein: CASSWGTEQETQYF
CDR3 DNA: TGTGCCAGCAGTTGGGGGACAGAACAAGAGACCCAGTACTTC
V gene: TRBV6-5
J gene: TRBJ2-5
D gene: TRBD1
clone size: .

CDR3 protein: CASSQGGGLTTIYF
CDR3 DNA: TGTGCCAGCAGCCAAGGAGGGGGTCTCACCACCATATATTTT
V gene: TRBV14
J gene: TRBJ1-3
D gene: .
clone size: .

CDR3 protein: CASSLDQVGEQYF
CDR3 DNA: TGTGCCAGCAGCTTAGATCAGGTCGGGGAGCAGTACTTC
V gene: TRBV7-2
J gene: TRBJ2-7
D gene: .
clone size: .

CDR3 protein: CASSSHDLRNSPLHF
CDR3 DNA: TGTGCCAGCAGTTCCCACGACCTGAGGAATTCACCCCTCCACTTT
V gene: TRBV6-6
J gene: TRBJ1-6
D gene: .
clone size: .

CDR3 protein: CASSVDRSSGNTIYF
CDR3 DNA: TGTGCCAGCAGTGTGGACAGAAGCTCTGGAAACACCATATATTTT
V gene: TRBV2
J gene: TRBJ1-3
D gene: .
clone size: .

CDR3 protein: CASILDSGIYNEQFF
CDR3 DNA: TGTGCCAGCATCCTCGACTCTGGGATTTACAATGAGCAGTTCTTC
V gene: TRBV6-5
J gene: TRBJ2-1
D gene: .
clone size: .

CDR3 protein: CAGRIGGRTDTQYF
CDR3 DNA: TGTGCCGGGAGGATCGGGGGGCGTACAGATACGCAGTATTTT
V gene: TRBV5-4
J gene: TRBJ2-3
D gene: .
clone size: .

CDR3 protein: CASSYSDRFTDTQYF
CDR3 DNA: TGTGCCAGCAGTTACTCGGACAGGTTCACAGATACGCAGTATTTT
V gene: TRBV6-5
J gene: TRBJ2-3
D gene: TRBD1
clone size: .

CDR3 protein: CASSQDRASANEQFF
CDR3 DNA: TGCGCCAGCAGCCAAGACCGGGCCTCCGCCAATGAGCAGTTCTTC
V gene: TRBV4-1
J gene: TRBJ2-1
D gene: .
clone size: .

CDR3 protein: CTSGGARETQYF
CDR3 DNA: TGTACTAGCGGGGGGGCCCGCGAGACCCAGTACTTC
V gene: TRBV2
J gene: TRBJ2-5
D gene: TRBD2
clone size: .

CDR3 protein: CASSIPGQGESEAFF
CDR3 DNA: TGTGCCAGTAGTATCCCCGGACAGGGTGAGTCTGAAGCTTTCTTT
V gene: TRBV19
J gene: TRBJ1-1
D gene: TRBD1
clone size: .

CDR3 protein: CASSGDRGHYNEQFF
CDR3 DNA: TGCGCCAGCAGCGGAGACAGGGGCCATTACAATGAGCAGTTCTTC
V gene: TRBV5-1
J gene: TRBJ2-1
D gene: TRBD1
clone size: .

CDR3 protein: CASTSVGRDGYTF
CDR3 DNA: TGTGCCAGCACCTCGGTGGGCAGGGATGGCTACACCTTC
V gene: TRBV6-5
J gene: TRBJ1-2
D gene: .
clone size: .

CDR3 protein: CASSLSVGLNEKLFF
CDR3 DNA: TGTGCCAGCAGCTTATCTGTAGGCCTTAATGAAAAACTGTTTTTT
V gene: TRBV7-9
J gene: TRBJ1-4
D gene: .
clone size: .

CDR3 protein: CASTANGVNTEAFF
CDR3 DNA: TGTGCCAGCACCGCAAATGGAGTGAACACTGAAGCTTTCTTT
V gene: TRBV2
J gene: TRBJ1-1
D gene: .
clone size: .

CDR3 protein: CASSFNPGNQPQHF
CDR3 DNA: TGTGCCAGCAGCTTTAACCCAGGAAATCAGCCCCAGCATTTT
V gene: TRBV5-6
J gene: TRBJ1-5
D gene: .
clone size: .

CDR3 protein: CASSRTPGANVLTF
CDR3 DNA: TGTGCCAGCAGCCGTACGCCCGGGGCCAACGTCCTGACTTTC
V gene: TRBV7-2
J gene: TRBJ2-6
D gene: .
clone size: .

CDR3 protein: CASSFQVSGARSYEQYF
CDR3 DNA: TGTGCCAGCAGCTTCCAAGTATCAGGGGCGAGGTCCTACGAGCAGTACTTC
V gene: TRBV11-2
J gene: TRBJ2-7
D gene: .
clone size: .

CDR3 protein: CASSPDRGTEAFF
CDR3 DNA: TGTGCCAGCTCACCCGACAGGGGCACTGAAGCTTTCTTT
V gene: TRBV18
J gene: TRBJ1-1
D gene: TRBD1
clone size: few

CDR3 protein: CASSRQDLNYGYTF
CDR3 DNA: TGTGCCAGCAGCCGACAGGACCTCAACTATGGCTACACCTTC
V gene: TRBV14
J gene: TRBJ1-2
D gene: .
clone size: .